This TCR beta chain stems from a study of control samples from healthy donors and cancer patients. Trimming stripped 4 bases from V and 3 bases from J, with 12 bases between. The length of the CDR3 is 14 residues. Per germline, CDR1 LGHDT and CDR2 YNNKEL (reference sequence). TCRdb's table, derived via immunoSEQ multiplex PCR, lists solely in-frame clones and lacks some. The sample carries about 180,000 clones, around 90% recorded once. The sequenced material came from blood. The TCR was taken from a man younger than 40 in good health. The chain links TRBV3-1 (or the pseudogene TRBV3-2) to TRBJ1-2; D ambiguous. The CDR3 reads CASSPKDLYYGYTF. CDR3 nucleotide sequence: TGTGCCAGCAGCCCGAAGGACCTATACTATGGCTACACCTTC.